A selection of T cell receptor beta chains follows, all from one sample in a study of blood T cell repertoires in COVID-19. Clones were read by immunoSEQ multiplex PCR, and TCRdb kept only the in-frame ones, dropping some. Seen here are approximately 260,000 clones, 70% to 90% observed once, and the top ten hold roughly 11%. Source material: peripheral blood. Receptors were obtained from a woman aged 70-85 years with acute or convalescent COVID-19. The CDR3 runs from the conserved cysteine through the conserved F or W. The D gene is left open where the match is weak. Clone size is stated in some rows and not others, as once, few, many or a class when expanded.

d_call	v_call	cdr3_length	j_call	clone_size	cdr3_nt	cdr3_aa
-	TRBV7-3	13	TRBJ2-2	-	TGTGCCAGCAGCTTAGAAGGGGGAGGGGAGCTGTTTTTT	CASSLEGGGELFF
-	TRBV7-9	13	TRBJ1-6	-	TGTGCCAGCAGCTCCGCGGTGAATTCACCCCTCCACTTT	CASSSAVNSPLHF
TRBD2	TRBV19	15	TRBJ2-7	-	TGTGCCAGTAGTTACGGACTAGCGGGGGAGAGCGAGCAGTACTTC	CASSYGLAGESEQYF
-	TRBV7-2	13	TRBJ2-5	-	TGTGCCAGCAGCTTCGGGGTATTGGAGACCCAGTACTTC	CASSFGVLETQYF
TRBD2	TRBV5-4	17	TRBJ2-3	-	TGTGCCAGCAGTCCCGGGACTAGAAGGGGTGGCACAGATACGCAGTATTTT	CASSPGTRRGGTDTQYF
TRBD1	TRBV7-8	13	TRBJ2-5	-	TGTGCCAGCAGCTCAGACAGGGAAGGGACCCAGTACTTC	CASSSDREGTQYF
TRBD1	TRBV16	15	TRBJ1-4	-	TGTGCCAGCAGCCAATTCAGGCAGGGGGATGAAAAACTGTTTTTT	CASSQFRQGDEKLFF
-	TRBV19	14	TRBJ2-2	-	TGTGCCAGTAGTAAGAGTTCGAACACCGGGGAGCTGTTTTTT	CASSKSSNTGELFF
-	TRBV10-1	16	TRBJ2-5	-	TGCGCCAGCAGTGAGTCCACCGGGAGCTACCAAGAGACCCAGTACTTC	CASSESTGSYQETQYF
TRBD1	TRBV19	13	TRBJ1-2	-	TGTGCCAGTAGCATACAGGGGGCGCGGGGCTACACCTTC	CASSIQGARGYTF
-	TRBV7-9	15	TRBJ2-3	-	TGTGCCAGCAGCCCGCCGGGGGGCCTAACAGATACGCAGTATTTT	CASSPPGGLTDTQYF
-	TRBV7-9	14	TRBJ1-6	-	TGTGCCAGCAGCGGAACAGGGCTAAATTCACCCCTCCACTTT	CASSGTGLNSPLHF
-	TRBV6-5	13	TRBJ2-7	-	TGTGCCAGCAGTTTAACTACTAGAAACGAGCAGTACTTC	CASSLTTRNEQYF
TRBD1	TRBV3-1/TRBV3-2	16	TRBJ2-2	-	TGTGCCAGCAGCCACCGACAGGGCGCTACTCGCGGGGAGCTGTTTTTT	CASSHRQGATRGELFF
-	TRBV5-5	16	TRBJ1-4	-	TGTGCCAGCAGCTTGGCCGGGGCCCGGGGGGGAGAAAAACTGTTTTTT	CASSLAGARGGEKLFF
-	TRBV11-2	13	TRBJ2-3	-	TGTGCCAGCAGCTTAGATCGGCGGGGTACGCAGTATTTT	CASSLDRRGTQYF
TRBD1	TRBV2	14	TRBJ2-3	-	TGTGCCACCTCGTACGACCCGGGACAGGGGATGCAGTATTTT	CATSYDPGQGMQYF
TRBD1	TRBV19	16	TRBJ1-1	-	TGTGCCAGTAGTGAGGGACAGGGGCGATTTGGCACTGAAGCTTTCTTT	CASSEGQGRFGTEAFF
TRBD1	TRBV10-3	14	TRBJ2-3	-	TGTGCCACCAAGAGGGACAGGAGTACAGATACGCAGTATTTT	CATKRDRSTDTQYF
TRBD2	TRBV6-4	15	TRBJ2-3	-	TGTGCCAGCAGTCACGCGCGGGGGGGGACAGATACGCAGTATTTT	CASSHARGGTDTQYF
-	TRBV12-3/TRBV12-4	13	TRBJ2-5	-	TGTGCCAGCATGTTATTTAGGGAGGAGACCCAGTACTTC	CASMLFREETQYF
-	TRBV19	13	TRBJ1-6	-	TGTGCCAGTAGTGACCGGGGGAAATCACCCCTCCACTTT	CASSDRGKSPLHF
TRBD1	TRBV6-5	14	TRBJ1-2	-	TGTGCCAGCAGTTACGCCGACAGGGCGCGGGGCTACACCTTC	CASSYADRARGYTF
-	TRBV3-1/TRBV3-2	12	TRBJ1-2	few	TGTGCCAGCAGCCAAGGGGAGGGAGGCTACACCTTC	CASSQGEGGYTF
-	TRBV2	13	TRBJ1-5	-	TGTGCCAGCAGTGGGACAGAAGGTCAGCCCCAGCATTTT	CASSGTEGQPQHF
TRBD1	TRBV7-2	15	TRBJ1-4	-	TGTGCCAGCAGCTCTACAGGGGAAGTTAATGAAAAACTGTTTTTT	CASSSTGEVNEKLFF
-	TRBV6-1	13	TRBJ1-2	-	TGTGCCAGCAGTGAAGCGCGGGGGGATGGCTACACCTTC	CASSEARGDGYTF
-	TRBV7-2	15	TRBJ1-1	-	TGTGCCAGCAGCTTAGAGGCAGGGTTAAACACTGAAGCTTTCTTT	CASSLEAGLNTEAFF
-	TRBV7-8	13	TRBJ1-4	-	TGTGCCAGCAGCTTAGGTGTAGGGGTAAAACTGTTTTTT	CASSLGVGVKLFF
TRBD2	TRBV6-4	16	TRBJ2-1	once	TGTGCCAGCAGTGAAATCGGGGGGGGAGTCTACAATGAGCAGTTCTTC	CASSEIGGGVYNEQFF
-	TRBV12-5	16	TRBJ1-6	-	TGTGCTAGTGGTTTGGTACCCGGGGTTGGAAATTCACCCCTCCACTTT	CASGLVPGVGNSPLHF
-	TRBV10-3	15	TRBJ1-3	-	TGTGCCATCAGTGAAACAGCCAAGACTGGAAACACCATATATTTT	CAISETAKTGNTIYF
TRBD2	TRBV11-2	16	TRBJ2-7	-	TGTGCCAGCAGCTTACAAAGACTAGCGGGGGTCTACGAGCAGTACTTC	CASSLQRLAGVYEQYF
TRBD2	TRBV15	16	TRBJ2-7	-	TGTGCCACCAGCAGGGGTAGCGGGGGGCTACCCTACGAGCAGTACTTC	CATSRGSGGLPYEQYF
-	TRBV10-1	13	TRBJ1-1	-	TGCGCCAGCAGTGCGGCGGGGGGCAGTGAAGCTTTCTTT	CASSAAGGSEAFF
-	TRBV7-2	14	TRBJ1-2	-	TGTGCCAGCAGCTTAGACAGGGCTCGGTATGGCTACACCTTC	CASSLDRARYGYTF
-	TRBV10-3	12	TRBJ2-2	-	TGTGCCATCAGGCCCGGTGACGGGGAGCTGTTTTTT	CAIRPGDGELFF
-	TRBV29-1	13	TRBJ1-3	-	TGCAGCTTCAGAGGACTGGAGGGCAACACCATATATTTT	CSFRGLEGNTIYF
-	TRBV6-5	14	TRBJ1-2	-	TGTGCCAGCATCTTGACAGCCGCCCTAGTGGGCTACACCTTC	CASILTAALVGYTF
-	TRBV27	18	TRBJ2-6	-	TGTGCCAGTTCCGGTGGTAGCGGTCGGACGGCGGGGGCCAACGTCCTGACTTTC	CASSGGSGRTAGANVLTF
TRBD1	TRBV5-5	14	TRBJ1-5	-	TGTGCCAGCAGCCTCACAGGGGGCAATCAGCCCCAGCATTTT	CASSLTGGNQPQHF
-	TRBV6-4	12	TRBJ1-1	once	TGTGCCAGCAGTGACGGGGGGTACGAGGCTTTCTTT	CASSDGGYEAFF
-	TRBV2	15	TRBJ1-6	-	TGTGCCAGCAGTGACCCGAGCTCCTATAATTCACCCCTCCACTTT	CASSDPSSYNSPLHF